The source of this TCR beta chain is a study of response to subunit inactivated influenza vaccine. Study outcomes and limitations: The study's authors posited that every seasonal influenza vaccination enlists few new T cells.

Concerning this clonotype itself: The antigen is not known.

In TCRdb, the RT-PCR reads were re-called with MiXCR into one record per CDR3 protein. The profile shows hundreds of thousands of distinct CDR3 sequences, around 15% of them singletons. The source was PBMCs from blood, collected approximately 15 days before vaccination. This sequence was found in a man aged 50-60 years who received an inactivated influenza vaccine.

This chain's CDR3 is CASSMGQGKGELFF. The CDR3 nucleotides read TGTGCCAGCAGCATGGGACAGGGGAAGGGGGAGCTGTTTTTT. This chain connects TRBV4-2 to TRBJ2-2; 10 nucleotides line up with TRBD1. J lost 8 bases, V lost 5 bases, and 5 bases had no gene match. This CDR3 spans 14 amino acids. Per the germline V gene, CDR1 is LGHNA and CDR2 is YNFKEQ.